This is a list of T cell receptor beta chains from one sample in a study of blood T cell repertoires in COVID-19. Produced via immunoSEQ multiplex PCR; TCRdb's table is partial and in-frame only. This table has around 140,000 clones, about 86% appearing once. Input material: peripheral blood. These receptor sequences come from a woman in her fifties or sixties with acute or convalescent COVID-19. Each CDR3 is given with its conserved first and last residue. D genes are given only for firm matches. The listing skips clone size in some rows; elsewhere it reads once, few, many or a size class.

J gene | clone size | D gene | V gene | CDR3 DNA | CDR3 protein
TRBJ2-3 | - | - | TRBV11-3 | TGTGCCAGCAGTGCGGGCGGGTACACAGATACGCAGTATTTT | CASSAGGYTDTQYF
TRBJ2-7 | - | TRBD1 | TRBV14 | TGTGCCAGCAGCCAAGATTGGCCGGGACAGGGTCGCTACGAGCAGTACTTC | CASSQDWPGQGRYEQYF
TRBJ1-1 | - | - | TRBV12-3/TRBV12-4 | TGTGCCAGCAGTCTCGACCTCGACAGTGAAGCTTTCTTT | CASSLDLDSEAFF
TRBJ1-6 | - | - | TRBV11-3 | TGTGCCAGCAGCTTAGATCTGGGGAGCTCCTATAATTCACCCCTCCACTTT | CASSLDLGSSYNSPLHF
TRBJ2-1 | - | TRBD2 | TRBV24-1 | TGTGCCACCAGTGATTTTGGGGGGACTAGCGGGCGGTATGAGCAGTTCTTC | CATSDFGGTSGRYEQFF
TRBJ1-2 | - | - | TRBV5-1 | TGCGCCAGCAGCTTGTGGGGGCCTAACTATGGCTACACCTTC | CASSLWGPNYGYTF
TRBJ2-3 | - | - | TRBV5-1 | TGCGCCAGCAGCGGGGGGAGCACAGATACGCAGTATTTT | CASSGGSTDTQYF
TRBJ2-7 | - | TRBD1 | TRBV29-1 | TGCAGCGTTGAGGACAGGGTGACCTACGAGCAGTACTTC | CSVEDRVTYEQYF
TRBJ2-1 | - | TRBD2 | TRBV9 | TGTGCCAGCAGCGTAGTTGTAGCGGGGGGCCTGGGTGAGCAGTTCTTC | CASSVVVAGGLGEQFF
TRBJ2-2 | once | - | TRBV4-2 | TGTGCCAGCAGCCAAACAGGGCCCAACACCGGGGAGCTGTTTTTT | CASSQTGPNTGELFF
TRBJ2-6 | - | - | TRBV5-8 | TGTGCCAGCAGCGGGAGCCGGAGCTCTGGGGCCAACGTCCTGACTTTC | CASSGSRSSGANVLTF
TRBJ2-3 | - | - | TRBV15 | TGTGCCACCAGCAGAGAACTAGCTACGGTCACAGATACGCAGTATTTT | CATSRELATVTDTQYF
TRBJ1-1 | - | - | TRBV5-1 | TGCGCCAGCAGCTTAAGGGGCCTTATTCAAGGTAACACTGAAGCTTTCTTT | CASSLRGLIQGNTEAFF
TRBJ2-2 | few | - | TRBV5-1 | TGCGCCAGCAGCTTTAGGACAGTAAGGACCGGGGAGCTGTTTTTT | CASSFRTVRTGELFF
TRBJ2-5 | - | TRBD2 | TRBV5-1 | TGCGCCAGCAGCTCGGGACTAGCAAAAGAGACCCAGTACTTC | CASSSGLAKETQYF
TRBJ1-5 | - | TRBD1 | TRBV9 | TGTGCCAGCAGCTCTAGGACAGGGGCGGATCAGCCCCAGCATTTT | CASSSRTGADQPQHF
TRBJ2-5 | - | TRBD2 | TRBV5-1 | TGCGCCAGCAGCACCGGAGCGGGGCAAGAGACCCAGTACTTC | CASSTGAGQETQYF
TRBJ2-1 | - | - | TRBV7-8 | TGTGCCAGCAGCTTAGAAGCCCGGACTGCCCCCTACAATGAGCAGTTCTTC | CASSLEARTAPYNEQFF
TRBJ2-2 | - | TRBD2 | TRBV9 | TGTGCCAGCAGCGTCTTAATCGGGACTAGCGGGGGGGCCGGGGAGCTGTTTTTT | CASSVLIGTSGGAGELFF
TRBJ2-7 | - | - | TRBV21-1 | TGTGCCAGCAGCCCGGGACAGGGTTACTACGAGCAGTACTTC | CASSPGQGYYEQYF
TRBJ2-3 | - | TRBD2 | TRBV5-1 | TGCGCCAGCTACTTGGGGACTAGCGCTAGCACAGATACGCAGTATTTT | CASYLGTSASTDTQYF
TRBJ2-1 | - | TRBD2 | TRBV11-3 | TGTGCCAGCAGACGCCGACTAGCGGGGGGGCTTGAGCAGTTCTTC | CASRRRLAGGLEQFF
TRBJ2-2 | - | - | TRBV10-3 | TGTGCCATCAATGACCCGGGACAAGGTCACCCCGGGGAGCTGTTTTTT | CAINDPGQGHPGELFF
TRBJ2-2 | - | - | TRBV7-3 | TGTGCCAGCAGCAAGGACAGCGTGGGGGAGCTGTTTTTT | CASSKDSVGELFF
TRBJ1-1 | once | TRBD1 | TRBV23-1 | TGCGCCAGCCGGTACAGGGGCGGGACTGAAGCTTTCTTT | CASRYRGGTEAFF
TRBJ2-7 | - | - | TRBV27 | TGTGCCAGCAGACAGGGAGGGCCCCTTTACGAGCAGTACTTC | CASRQGGPLYEQYF
TRBJ2-3 | - | TRBD1 | TRBV9 | TGTGCCAGCAGCGCGGGACAGGGAGGTGATACGCAGTATTTT | CASSAGQGGDTQYF
TRBJ2-7 | few | TRBD1 | TRBV5-1 | TGCGCCAGCAGCTTGAACACCGGGACAGGGGGCGAGCAGTACTTC | CASSLNTGTGGEQYF